The clone carrying this T cell receptor (beta chain) came up a few times. Its cognate antigen is unknown. Deletions cut 0 bases from V and 10 bases from J, with 14 bases between. The CDR3 has 15 residues. The germline gives CDR1 SGDLS, CDR2 YYNGEE. The data were obtained in a study of radiotherapy plus CTLA-4 blockade in lung cancer. The wider study: Objective responses were recorded in about 18% of patients, with disease control recorded in about 29%. Study-wide results and limits: Among blood TCR repertoires after radiotherapy plus ipilimumab, tumor-derived clones expanded. Interferon-beta and early blood T cell clone dynamics reportedly predicted response best.

The repertoire was sequenced with immunoSEQ multiplex PCR; TCRdb's copy has only in-frame clones and lacks some. The sample shows fewer than 90,000 clones, less than 90% of them seen only once. In chemo-refractory metastatic non-small-cell lung cancer, patients got ipilimumab CTLA-4 blockade together with focal radiation. This sequence joins TRBV9 and TRBJ1-6, with D maybe TRBD1 (5 bases). The sample consisted of peripheral blood, taken from a patient treated with radiotherapy plus ipilimumab. The TCR comes from a human donor with non-small cell lung cancer who had stable disease on radiotherapy plus ipilimumab. The CDR3 sequence: CASSVADGGVSPLHF. CDR3 DNA: TGTGCCAGCAGCGTAGCTGATGGGGGAGTCTCACCCCTCCACTTT.